This T cell receptor (beta chain) was sequenced for a study of blood T cells in healthy people across ages (dated by TCRdb to between 2014 and 2016). For the wider study: In model experiments, template switching captured roughly one uniquely barcoded TCR beta cDNA molecule for every two T cells. Using deep sequencing normalized with unique cDNA molecular identifiers, the study measured how TCR beta repertoire diversity changes with age. The donors were divided into four age groups: young (average around 17 years), middle-aged (approximately 39), aged (approximately 62) and long-lived (about 90). To avoid experimental bias, donors of different ages were spread randomly across the sequencing lanes. Using the same blood draw, the study looked at two additional independent replicas of 1 million unique cDNA reads for two donors, one aged 18 to 30 and the other aged 80 or older.

Preparation of the library involved 5' RACE. Reads for this sample came from an Illumina HiSeq 2500. The second PCR ran for about 7 to 11 cycles and used a J-beta primer mix along with a sample-barcoded 5' primer. Each TCR beta cDNA molecule received a unique molecular identifier from a template-switch 5' adaptor carrying 12 random nucleotides. Each sample yielded at least 2.5 million CDR3-containing paired-end reads. All of the RNA was converted into first-strand cDNA using the Mint cDNA synthesis kit, with a TRBC-specific oligonucleotide serving as the primer. All cDNA was treated with uracil-DNA glycosylase and then went through a first 18-cycle PCR with the universal primers M1SS and BC2_uni_R. The source study handled its data this way. For normalization, 1 million high-quality reads were randomly selected from each sample, with every read carrying a distinct molecular identifier. Reads with shared molecular identifiers were discarded instead of being binned into consensus sequences. MiTCR, set to a Q25 quality threshold and the strictest error-elimination algorithm, was used for CDR3 identification, clonotype clustering and error correction. Lower-bound total TCR beta diversity was estimated with a nonparametric unseen species model using Euler transformation. TCRdb reprocessing: public reads trimmed at Q25 with fastp, clones called with MiXCR, in-frame beta chains kept. Merged by CDR3 protein, the rows form single entries marked with the most common genes and DNA. Clone size and V and J calls follow TCRdb, not the original study. This sample comprises 500,000 to 700,000 distinct CDR3 sequences, 25% to 30% of them detected only once. 15% to 19% of the sample is in the top ten clones.

Overall study results and their limits: Estimates of total diversity based on one million sequenced T cells were regarded as lower bounds and as underestimates. The percentage of naive T cells measured by flow cytometry correlated strongly with observed TCR beta diversity. Bulk unsorted PBMC profiling prevented conclusive comparison of naive and antigen-experienced compartments. Observed TCR beta diversity per million T cells fell roughly linearly with age, and a significant reduction was already apparent by age roughly 40. Because the CMV infection status of the donors was unknown, age-related changes in expanded clonotypes may potentially have been confounded. Compared with the aged group, the long-lived group had more naive CD4+ T cells, fewer expanded clones and increased TCR diversity, a pattern suggesting age selection.

The donors were about 40 Caucasian individuals from Russia, aged 6 to 90 years, who were systemically healthy. Each donor gave ten milliliters of peripheral blood, drawn into EDTA-treated Vacutainer tubes. PBMCs were isolated by Ficoll-Paque density-gradient centrifugation, with at least 6 million obtained per sample. Trizol reagent was used to extract total RNA from the PBMCs, yielding at least 5 micrograms per sample. The percentages of naive CD45RAhigh/CD27high T cells were determined by flow cytometry on a PBMC aliquot from every donor. Notes on this clonotype: Its antigen has not been determined. There are no base qualities to consult, and no much larger clone falls within one base.

At the junction V is shortened by 4 bases and J by 8 bases, with 14 bases in between. The CDR3 goes from the cysteine to the phenylalanine over 14 residues. This entry keeps only the CDR3 DNA: 42 bases, framed from base 1. Here the chain combines TRBV12-3 or TRBV12-4 and TRBJ1-4; TRBD1 could be the D gene, as 6 bases match. This clonotype originated in an elderly woman in good health. Specimen: blood. The bases are TGTGCCAGCAGTTCGAGACAGGTGGGAGAAAAACTGTTTTTT. Translation gives CASSSRQVGEKLFF.